The 3 T cell receptor beta chains in this list originate from one sample, sequenced in a study of breast tumors, draining lymph nodes, adjacent tissues. Axillary draining lymph nodes of breast cancer patients supplied the node samples. Each CDR3 protein is one row after TCRdb ran MiXCR on the multiplex PCR reads. Among roughly 220,000 distinct CDR3 sequences listed, about 34% were seen once. Source material: axillary lymph node tissue. The receptors originated from a female donor with breast cancer. Some clones in this sample may be carry-over from other donors' samples.

The gene calls are TRBV14 and TRBJ1-1; D might be TRBD1 (6 bases). Germline lookup yields CDR1 SGHDN and CDR2 FVKESK. V lost 5 bases, J lost 1 base, and 11 bases lay in between. The CDR3 loop spans 14 amino acids. In DNA, the CDR3 is TGTGCCAGCAGCTCCTTACAGGGGAACACTGAAGCTTTCTTT. Protein sequence: CASSSLQGNTEAFF.

This clonotype has a count of ten or more. The J gene is TRBJ2-7, the V gene TRBV20-1; D gene uncertain. Germline V gene sequence: CDR1 DFQATT, CDR2 SNEGSKA (reference sequence). Trimming shortened V by 5 bases and J by 9 bases, and 14 bases separated the two germline ends. The CDR3 loop spans 11 amino acids. CDR3 sequence: CSAGPSFGQYF. The CDR3 DNA sequence: TGCAGTGCTGGCCCCTCCTTTGGGCAGTACTTC.

To note about this clonotype: This may stem from a read error, because a much larger clone lies one nucleotide away. The V gene is TRBV6-1, the J gene TRBJ1-5, with D possibly being TRBD1 (5 bases). The CDR3 runs 15 residues. The V end was cut by 5 bases, the J end by 2 bases, with 13 bases between. The germline gives CDR1 MNHNS, CDR2 SASEGT. This CDR3 is CASSQMSGGNQPQHF. CDR3 nucleotide sequence: TGTGCCAGCAGTCAAATGTCGGGGGGCAATCAGCCCCAGCATTTT.